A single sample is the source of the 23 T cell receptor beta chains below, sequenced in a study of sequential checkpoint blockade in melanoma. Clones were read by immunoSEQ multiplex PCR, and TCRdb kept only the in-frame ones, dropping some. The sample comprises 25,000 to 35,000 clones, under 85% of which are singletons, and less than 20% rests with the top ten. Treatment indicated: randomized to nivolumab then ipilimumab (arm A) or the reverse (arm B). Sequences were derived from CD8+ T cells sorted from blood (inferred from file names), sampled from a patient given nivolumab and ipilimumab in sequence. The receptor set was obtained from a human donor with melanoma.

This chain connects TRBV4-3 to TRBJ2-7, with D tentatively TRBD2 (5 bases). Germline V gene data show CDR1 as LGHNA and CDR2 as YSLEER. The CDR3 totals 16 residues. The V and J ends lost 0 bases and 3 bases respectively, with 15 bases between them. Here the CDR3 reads CASSQEASGLGYEQYF. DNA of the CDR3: TGCGCCAGCAGCCAAGAAGCGTCGGGGTTGGGCTACGAGCAGTACTTC.

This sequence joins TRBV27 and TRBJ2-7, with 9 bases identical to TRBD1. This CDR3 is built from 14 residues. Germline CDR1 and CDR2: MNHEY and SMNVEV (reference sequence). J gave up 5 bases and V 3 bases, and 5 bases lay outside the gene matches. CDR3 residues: CASSFRGQGNEQYF. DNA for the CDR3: TGTGCCAGCAGTTTCCGTGGACAGGGGAACGAGCAGTACTTC.

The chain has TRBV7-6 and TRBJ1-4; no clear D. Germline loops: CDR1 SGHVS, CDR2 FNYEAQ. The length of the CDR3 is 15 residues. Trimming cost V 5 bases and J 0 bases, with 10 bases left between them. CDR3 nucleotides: TGTGCCAGCAGCCCCAGAGGAGCAACTAATGAAAAACTGTTTTTT. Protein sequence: CASSPRGATNEKLFF.

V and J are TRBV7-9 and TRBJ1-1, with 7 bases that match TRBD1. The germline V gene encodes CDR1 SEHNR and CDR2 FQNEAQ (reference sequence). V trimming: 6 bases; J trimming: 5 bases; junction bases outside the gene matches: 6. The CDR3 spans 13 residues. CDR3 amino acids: CASRGTGETEAFF. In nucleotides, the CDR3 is TGTGCCAGCAGGGGCACAGGGGAGACTGAAGCTTTCTTT.

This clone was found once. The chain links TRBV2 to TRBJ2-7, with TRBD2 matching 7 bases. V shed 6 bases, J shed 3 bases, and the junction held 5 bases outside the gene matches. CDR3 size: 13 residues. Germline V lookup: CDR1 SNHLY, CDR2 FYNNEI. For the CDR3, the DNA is TGTGCCAGCAGGGGCGGGGGAGGCTACGAGCAGTACTTC. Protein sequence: CASRGGGGYEQYF.

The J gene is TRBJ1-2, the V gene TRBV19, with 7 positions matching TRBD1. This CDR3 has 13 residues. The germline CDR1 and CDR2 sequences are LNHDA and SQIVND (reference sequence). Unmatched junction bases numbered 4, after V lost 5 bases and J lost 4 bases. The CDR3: CASSLGQFYGYTF. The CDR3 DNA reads TGTGCCAGTAGTCTGGGACAGTTCTATGGCTACACCTTC. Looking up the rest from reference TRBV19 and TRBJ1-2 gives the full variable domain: DGGITQSPKYLFRKEGQNVTLSCEQNLNHDAMYWYRQDPGQGLRLIYYSQIVNDFQKGDIAEGYSVSREKKESFPLTVTSAQKNPTAFYLCASSLGQFYGYTFGSGTRLTVV.

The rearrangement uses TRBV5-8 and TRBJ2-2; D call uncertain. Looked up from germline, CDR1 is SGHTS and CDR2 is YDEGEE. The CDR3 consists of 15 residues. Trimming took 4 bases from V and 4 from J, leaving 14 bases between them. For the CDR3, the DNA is TGTGCCAGCAGCATGGACGGCGGTCCCACCGGGGAGCTGTTTTTT. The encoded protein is CASSMDGGPTGELFF.

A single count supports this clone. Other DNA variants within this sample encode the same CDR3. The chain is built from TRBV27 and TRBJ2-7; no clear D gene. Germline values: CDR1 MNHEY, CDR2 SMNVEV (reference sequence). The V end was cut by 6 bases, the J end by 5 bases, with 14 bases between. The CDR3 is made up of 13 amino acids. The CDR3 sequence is CASSPPPRNEQYF. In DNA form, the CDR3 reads TGTGCCAGCAGCCCACCTCCCAGGAACGAGCAGTACTTC.

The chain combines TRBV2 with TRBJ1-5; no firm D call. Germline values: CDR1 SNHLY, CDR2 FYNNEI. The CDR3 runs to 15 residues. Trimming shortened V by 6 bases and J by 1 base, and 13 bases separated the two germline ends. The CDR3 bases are TGTGCCAGCAGCCCCCGGGGAGAGAGCAATCAGCCCCAGCATTTT. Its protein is CASSPRGESNQPQHF.

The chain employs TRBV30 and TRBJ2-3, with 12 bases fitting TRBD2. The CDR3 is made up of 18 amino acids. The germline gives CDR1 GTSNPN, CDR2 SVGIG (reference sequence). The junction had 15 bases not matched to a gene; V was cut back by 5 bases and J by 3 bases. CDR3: CAWVGRLAGANKTDTQYF. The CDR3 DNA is TGTGCCTGGGTGGGACGACTAGCGGGGGCGAATAAGACAGATACGCAGTATTTT.

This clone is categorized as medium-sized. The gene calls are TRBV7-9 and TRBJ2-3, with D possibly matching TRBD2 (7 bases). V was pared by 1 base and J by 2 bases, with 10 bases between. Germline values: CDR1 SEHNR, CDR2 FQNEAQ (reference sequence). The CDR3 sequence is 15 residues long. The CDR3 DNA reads TGTGCCAGCAGCTTAGAGGGGGGGGCCACAGATACGCAGTATTTT. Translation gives CASSLEGGATDTQYF.

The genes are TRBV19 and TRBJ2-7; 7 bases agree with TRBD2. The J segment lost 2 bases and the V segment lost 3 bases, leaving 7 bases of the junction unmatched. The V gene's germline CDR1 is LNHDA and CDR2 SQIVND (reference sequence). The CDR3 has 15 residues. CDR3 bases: TGTGCCAGTAGTATGGGCTCAGCGGGAACCTACGAGCAGTACTTC. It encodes CASSMGSAGTYEQYF.

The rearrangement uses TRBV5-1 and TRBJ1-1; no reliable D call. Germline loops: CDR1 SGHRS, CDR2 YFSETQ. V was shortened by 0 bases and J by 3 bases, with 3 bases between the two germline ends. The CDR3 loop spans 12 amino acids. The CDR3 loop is CASSLGDTEAFF. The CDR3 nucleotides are TGCGCCAGCAGCTTGGGAGACACTGAAGCTTTCTTT.

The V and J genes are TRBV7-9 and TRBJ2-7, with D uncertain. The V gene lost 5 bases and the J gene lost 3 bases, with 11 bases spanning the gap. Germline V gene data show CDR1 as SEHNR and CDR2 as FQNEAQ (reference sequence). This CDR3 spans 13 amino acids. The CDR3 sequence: CASSLTPYYEQYF. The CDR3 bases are TGTGCCAGCAGCCTCACCCCCTACTACGAGCAGTACTTC.

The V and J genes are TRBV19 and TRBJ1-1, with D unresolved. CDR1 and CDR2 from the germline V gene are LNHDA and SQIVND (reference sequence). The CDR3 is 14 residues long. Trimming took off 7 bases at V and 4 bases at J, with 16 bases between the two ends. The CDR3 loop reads CASTAGPGFTEAFF. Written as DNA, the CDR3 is TGTGCCAGTACAGCGGGCCCTGGTTTCACTGAAGCTTTCTTT.

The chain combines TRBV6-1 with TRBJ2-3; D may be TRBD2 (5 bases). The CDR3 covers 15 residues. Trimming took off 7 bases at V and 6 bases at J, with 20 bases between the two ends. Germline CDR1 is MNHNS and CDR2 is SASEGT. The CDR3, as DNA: TGTGCCAGCATCCCCCACTCCGGGTGGGAGGATACGCAGTATTTT. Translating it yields CASIPHSGWEDTQYF.

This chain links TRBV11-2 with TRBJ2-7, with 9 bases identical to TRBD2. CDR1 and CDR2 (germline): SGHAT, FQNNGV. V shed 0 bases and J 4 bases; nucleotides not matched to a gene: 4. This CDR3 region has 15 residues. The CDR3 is CASSLEASGAYEQYF. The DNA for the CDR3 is TGTGCCAGCAGCTTAGAGGCTAGCGGGGCGTACGAGCAGTACTTC.

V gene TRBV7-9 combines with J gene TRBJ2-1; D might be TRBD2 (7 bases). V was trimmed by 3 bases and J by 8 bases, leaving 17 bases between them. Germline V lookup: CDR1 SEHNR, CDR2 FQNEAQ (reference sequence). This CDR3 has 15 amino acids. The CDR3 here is CASSLVAGANDEQFF. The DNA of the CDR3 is TGTGCCAGCAGCTTGGTTGCGGGGGCTAACGATGAGCAGTTCTTC.

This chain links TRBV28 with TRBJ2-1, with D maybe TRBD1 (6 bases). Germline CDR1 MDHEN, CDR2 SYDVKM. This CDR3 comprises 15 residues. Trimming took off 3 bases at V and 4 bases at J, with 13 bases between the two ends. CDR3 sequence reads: CASSFRPGEYNEQFF. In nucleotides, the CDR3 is TGTGCCAGCAGTTTTCGTCCAGGGGAATACAATGAGCAGTTCTTC.

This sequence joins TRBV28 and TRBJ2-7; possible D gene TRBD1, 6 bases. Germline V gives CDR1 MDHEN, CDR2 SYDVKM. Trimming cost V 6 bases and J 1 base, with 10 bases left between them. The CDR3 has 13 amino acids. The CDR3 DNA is TGTGCCAGCAGCCCACAGGGATCCTACGAGCAGTACTTC. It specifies CASSPQGSYEQYF.

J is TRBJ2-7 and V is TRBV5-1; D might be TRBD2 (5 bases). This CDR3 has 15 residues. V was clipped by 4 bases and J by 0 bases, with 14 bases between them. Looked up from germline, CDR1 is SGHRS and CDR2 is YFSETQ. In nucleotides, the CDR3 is TGCGCCAGCAGCCTAGACTCCGGAGGCTCCTACGAGCAGTACTTC. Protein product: CASSLDSGGSYEQYF.

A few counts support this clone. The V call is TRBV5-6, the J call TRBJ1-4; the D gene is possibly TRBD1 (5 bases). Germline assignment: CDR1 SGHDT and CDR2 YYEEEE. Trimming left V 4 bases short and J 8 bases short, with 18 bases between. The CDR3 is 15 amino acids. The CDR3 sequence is CASSGGGGSREKLFF. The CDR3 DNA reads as TGTGCCAGCAGCGGCGGGGGGGGTTCTAGAGAAAAACTGTTTTTT.

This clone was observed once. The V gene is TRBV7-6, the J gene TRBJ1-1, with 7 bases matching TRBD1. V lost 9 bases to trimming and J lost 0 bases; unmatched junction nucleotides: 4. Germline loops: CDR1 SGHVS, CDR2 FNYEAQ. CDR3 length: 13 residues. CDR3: CASKRGLNTEAFF. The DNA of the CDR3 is TGTGCCAGTAAAAGGGGGCTGAACACTGAAGCTTTCTTT.